This is a list of T cell receptor beta chains from one sample in a study of Graves' ophthalmopathy and Graves' hyperthyroidism. Via MiXCR, TCRdb re-called the multiplex PCR reads, giving one row per CDR3 protein. The top ten clones hold 44% of a sample with about 700,000 distinct CDR3 sequences, 40% of them seen once. Sequencing was carried out using peripheral blood. These receptor sequences come from an adult man with Graves' ophthalmopathy. CDR3s include the opening cysteine and the closing phenylalanine or tryptophan. Fields, in order: V gene, clone size, D gene, CDR3 protein. A D gene is named only where the DNA matches it firmly. The size of a clone is reported for some rows only, either as once, few or many, or as a class for expanded clones.

>TRBV29-1|many|TRBD2
CSVEDGREATGELFF
>TRBV7-6|NA|TRBD1
CASSSPGGEAFF
>TRBV7-9|NA|NA
CASSLGGRRISGYGYTF
>TRBV2|few|NA
CASSDGPGFGQPQHF
>TRBV7-3|NA|NA
CASSLGGRENYGYTF
>TRBV7-9|NA|NA
CASSLTGRWEQYF
>TRBV20-1|many|TRBD2
CSALAGGLETQYF
>TRBV20-1|NA|TRBD2
CSARLAGFQETQYF
>TRBV20-1|once|NA
CSANRAGDEQEAQYF
>TRBV7-9|NA|NA
CASSVQGGYGETQYF
>TRBV5-1|few|NA
CASSSQGGGVITEAFF
>TRBV7-2|once|NA
CASSQFRGPYEQYF
>TRBV19|few|TRBD1
CASSPLAGGSTEAFF
>TRBV10-3|many|NA
CASSARGSYGYTF
>TRBV10-3|many|TRBD1
CASSEAQGGGLDGYTF
>TRBV24-1|NA|NA
CASRHSSQPQHF
>TRBV20-1|few|NA
CSALSLQGHTNTEAFF
>TRBV24-1|many|TRBD1
CATSDAGTESNEAFF
>TRBV10-2|many|TRBD1
CASSQRNSGQTNQPQHF
>TRBV12-3/TRBV12-4|NA|TRBD2
CASSPRSGGTDTQYF
>TRBV25-1|NA|NA
CASSEIGGLAKNIQYF
>TRBV10-2|few|TRBD2
CASSQERGGRAMYEQYF
>TRBV12-3/TRBV12-4|few|NA
CASSPGVANYGYTF
>TRBV5-1|few|NA
CASSGLANYGYTF
>TRBV25-1|once|TRBD1
CASSGRGATEAFF
>TRBV4-3|NA|TRBD1
CASSQGMRQGRNQPQHF
>TRBV2|NA|NA
CATSGAGAMNYGYTF
>TRBV15|many|NA
CATSREGGNSPLHF
>TRBV7-8|NA|NA
CASSLERATTNTGELFF
>TRBV28|once|NA
CASSFTTGLRETQYF
>TRBV2|NA|NA
CASNGNEQFF
>TRBV6-5|many|NA
CASSLTAISEKLFF
>TRBV15|NA|NA
CATSRGTQYF
>TRBV10-3|many|NA
CAIRHDVNQPQHF
>TRBV9|few|TRBD1
CASSPRDRPYYGYTF
>TRBV19|few|NA
CASSSLPGGILLNTGELFF
>TRBV29-1|NA|NA
CSLVRERPQYF
>TRBV12-3/TRBV12-4|NA|TRBD1
CASSATGAGGTTEAFF
>TRBV4-1|few|NA
CASSITGLNTGELFF
>TRBV7-6|once|TRBD1
CASSPGTGLNNSPLHF
>TRBV11-2|few|NA
CASSFASSNYGYTF